The entry that follows covers one T cell receptor (beta chain) sequence. The source of the sample is a study of STAT5B mutations in CD4+ large granular lymphocyte leukemia. V was clipped by 0 bases and J by 5 bases; unmatched bases: 15. Germline CDR1 reads SGDLS; CDR2 reads YYNGEE. CDR3 size: 19 residues. Controls came from buffy coats of healthy blood donors. The table came from immunoSEQ multiplex PCR; TCRdb's copy has only in-frame clones and leaves some out. The sample holds 20,000 to 25,000 clones, roughly 70% seen once. The chain couples TRBV9 to TRBJ2-5; 11 bases map to TRBD2. Sample: CD4+ T cells from blood buffy coats. The sequence was obtained from a human donor in good health. CDR3 in DNA: TGTGCCAGCAGCGTAGCCTCAGGGTCTAGCGGGGGGCGGTGGGAGACCCAGTACTTC. Translated, it gives CASSVASGSSGGRWETQYF.